Sequencing of this TCR beta chain was carried out in a study of cytomegalovirus exposure and HLA in healthy donors. The PCR employed 60 Vbeta primers together with 13 Jbeta primers. The protocol was immunoSEQ multiplex PCR, while the TCRdb copy is restricted to in-frame clones and leaves out a portion. The sample includes over 150,000 clones, 75% seen only once; the top ten take under 3%. Points from the study as a whole: Most TCR beta V segments were productive about 87% or about 30% of the time in an earlier analysis. Later on, an analysis tied some 17,000 TCR beta sequences to HLA alleles at 0.05 false discovery rate. Accurate prediction of HLA-A and HLA-B alleles (for most subjects) was reportedly achieved from TCR beta sequences.

CDR1 is MNHNS, CDR2 SASEGT, per germline. V shed 1 base and J 1 base; nucleotides not matched to a gene: 0. CDR3 length equals 14 residues. Remarks on this clone: Its antigen is not known.

The sequence was collected from a woman in her forties or fifties in good health and CMV-seropositive. The chain joins TRBV6-1 to TRBJ2-7, with TRBD1 matching 8 bases. Sequencing input: PBMCs. CDR3: CASSEGTGSYEQYF. The CDR3 DNA is TGTGCCAGCAGTGAAGGGACAGGGTCCTACGAGCAGTACTTC.